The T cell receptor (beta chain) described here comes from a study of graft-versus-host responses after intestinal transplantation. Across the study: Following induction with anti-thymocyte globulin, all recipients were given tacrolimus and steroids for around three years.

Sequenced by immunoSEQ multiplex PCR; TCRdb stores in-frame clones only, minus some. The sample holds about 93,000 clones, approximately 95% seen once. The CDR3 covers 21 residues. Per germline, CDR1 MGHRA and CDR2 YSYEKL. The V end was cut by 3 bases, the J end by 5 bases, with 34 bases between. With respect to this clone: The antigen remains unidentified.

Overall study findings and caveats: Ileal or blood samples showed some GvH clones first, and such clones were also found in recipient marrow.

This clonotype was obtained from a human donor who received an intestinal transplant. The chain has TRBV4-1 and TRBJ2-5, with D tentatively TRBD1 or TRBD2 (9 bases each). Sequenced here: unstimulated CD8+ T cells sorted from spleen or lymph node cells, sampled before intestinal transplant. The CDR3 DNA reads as TGCGCCAGCAGCCACCCCACAGGGGGCACTTTTGAGCGGGAGGAGGGGGAGACCCAGTACTTC. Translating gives CASSHPTGGTFEREEGETQYF.